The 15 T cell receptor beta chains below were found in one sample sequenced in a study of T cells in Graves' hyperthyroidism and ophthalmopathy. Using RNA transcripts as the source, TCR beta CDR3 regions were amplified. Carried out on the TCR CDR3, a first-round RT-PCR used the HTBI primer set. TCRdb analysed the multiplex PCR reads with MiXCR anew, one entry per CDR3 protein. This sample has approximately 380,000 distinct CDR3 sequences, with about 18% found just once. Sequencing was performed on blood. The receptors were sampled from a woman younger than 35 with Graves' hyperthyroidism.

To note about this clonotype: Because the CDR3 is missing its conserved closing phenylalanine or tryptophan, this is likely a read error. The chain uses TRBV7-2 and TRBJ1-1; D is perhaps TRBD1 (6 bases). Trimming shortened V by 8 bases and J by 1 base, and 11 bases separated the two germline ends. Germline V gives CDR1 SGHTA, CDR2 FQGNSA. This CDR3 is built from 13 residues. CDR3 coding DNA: TGTGCCAGCTGCTGGGGACAGAACACTGAAGCTTTCGTT. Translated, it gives CASCWGQNTEAFV.

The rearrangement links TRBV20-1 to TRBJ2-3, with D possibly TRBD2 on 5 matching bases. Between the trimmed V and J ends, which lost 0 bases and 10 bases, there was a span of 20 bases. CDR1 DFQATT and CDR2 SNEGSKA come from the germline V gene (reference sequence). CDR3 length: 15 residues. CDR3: CSARDPGSDMEAQYF. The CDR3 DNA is TGCAGTGCTAGAGATCCGGGGTCGGATATGGAAGCGCAGTATTTT.

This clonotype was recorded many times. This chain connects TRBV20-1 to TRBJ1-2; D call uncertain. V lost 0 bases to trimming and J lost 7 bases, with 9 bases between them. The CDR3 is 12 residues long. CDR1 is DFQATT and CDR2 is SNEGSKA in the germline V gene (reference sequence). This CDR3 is CSARDGRTGYTF. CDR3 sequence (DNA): TGCAGTGCTAGAGATGGCCGAACTGGCTACACCTTC.

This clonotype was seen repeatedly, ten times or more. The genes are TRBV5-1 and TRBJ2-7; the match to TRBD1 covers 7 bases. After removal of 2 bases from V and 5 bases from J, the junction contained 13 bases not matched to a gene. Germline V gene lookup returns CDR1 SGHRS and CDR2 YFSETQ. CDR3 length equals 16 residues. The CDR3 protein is CASSFQGVPLSHEQYF. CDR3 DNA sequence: TGCGCCAGCAGCTTTCAGGGGGTGCCACTTTCCCACGAGCAGTACTTC.

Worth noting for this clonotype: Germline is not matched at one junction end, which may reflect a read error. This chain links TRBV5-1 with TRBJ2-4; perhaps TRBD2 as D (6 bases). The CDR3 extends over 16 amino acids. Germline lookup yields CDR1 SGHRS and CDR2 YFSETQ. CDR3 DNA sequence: TGCGCCAGCAGCTTAGGAGGGGCCGGGGCCAATAACATTCAGTACTTC. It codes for CASSLGGAGANNIQYF. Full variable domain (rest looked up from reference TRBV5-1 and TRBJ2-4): KAGVTQTPRYLIKTRGQQVTLSCSPISGHRSVSWYQQTPGQGLQFLFEYFSETQRNKGNFPGRFSGRQFSNSRSEMNVSTLELGDSALYLCASSLGGAGANNIQYFGAGTRLSVL.

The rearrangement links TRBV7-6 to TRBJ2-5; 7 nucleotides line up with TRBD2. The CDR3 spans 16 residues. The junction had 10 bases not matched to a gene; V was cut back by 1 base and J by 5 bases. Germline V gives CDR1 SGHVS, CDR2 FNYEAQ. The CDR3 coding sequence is TGTGCCAGCAGCTTAGGGGGGGGTCCGGGAGAGGAGACCCAGTACTTC. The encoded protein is CASSLGGGPGEETQYF.

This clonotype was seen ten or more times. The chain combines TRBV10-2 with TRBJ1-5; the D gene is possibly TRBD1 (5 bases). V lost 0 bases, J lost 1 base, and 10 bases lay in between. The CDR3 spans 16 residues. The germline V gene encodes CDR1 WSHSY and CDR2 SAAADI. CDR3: CASSESDGGSNQPQHF. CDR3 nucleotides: TGCGCCAGCAGTGAGTCCGATGGGGGGAGCAATCAGCCCCAGCATTTT.

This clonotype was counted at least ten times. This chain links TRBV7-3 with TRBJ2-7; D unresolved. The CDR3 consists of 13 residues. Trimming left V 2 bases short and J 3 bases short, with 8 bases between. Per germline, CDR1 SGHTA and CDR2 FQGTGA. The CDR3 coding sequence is TGTGCCAGCAGCTTACAAACTGACTACGAGCAGTACTTC. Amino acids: CASSLQTDYEQYF.

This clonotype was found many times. CDR3 coding DNA: TGTGCCAGTAGCAGGGCCACTAGCGGAGTACGTTTCCATGTCTTCTACGAGCAGTACTTC. Translation: CASSRATSGVRFHVFYEQYF. The J gene is TRBJ2-7, the V gene TRBV19; 8 nucleotides align to TRBD2. The CDR3 runs to 20 residues. The germline gives CDR1 LNHDA, CDR2 SQIVND (reference sequence). The V and J ends lost 6 bases and 3 bases, in that order; junction bases with no gene match: 25.

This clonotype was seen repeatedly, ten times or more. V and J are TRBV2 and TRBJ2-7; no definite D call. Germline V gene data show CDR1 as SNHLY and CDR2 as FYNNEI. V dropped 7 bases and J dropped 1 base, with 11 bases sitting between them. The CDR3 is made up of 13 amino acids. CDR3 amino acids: CASTASPSYEQYF. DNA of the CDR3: TGTGCCAGCACAGCCTCGCCTTCCTACGAGCAGTACTTC. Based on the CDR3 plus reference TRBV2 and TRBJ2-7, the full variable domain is EPEVTQTPSHQVTQMGQEVILRCVPISNHLYFYWYRQILGQKVEFLVSFYNNEISEKSEIFDDQFSVERPDGSNFTLKIRSTKLEDSAMYFCASTASPSYEQYFGPGTRLTVT.

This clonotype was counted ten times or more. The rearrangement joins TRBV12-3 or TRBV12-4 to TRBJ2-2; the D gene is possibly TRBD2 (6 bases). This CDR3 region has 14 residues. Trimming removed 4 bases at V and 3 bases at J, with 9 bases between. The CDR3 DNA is TGTGCCAGCAGTTCTTGGGGGGACACCGGGGAGCTGTTTTTT. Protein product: CASSSWGDTGELFF.

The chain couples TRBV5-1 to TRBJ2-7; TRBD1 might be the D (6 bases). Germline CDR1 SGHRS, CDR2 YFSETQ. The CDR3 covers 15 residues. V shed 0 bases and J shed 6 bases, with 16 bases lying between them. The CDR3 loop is CASSLDRVRSGEQYF. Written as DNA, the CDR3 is TGCGCCAGCAGCTTGGACAGGGTACGATCAGGCGAGCAGTACTTC.

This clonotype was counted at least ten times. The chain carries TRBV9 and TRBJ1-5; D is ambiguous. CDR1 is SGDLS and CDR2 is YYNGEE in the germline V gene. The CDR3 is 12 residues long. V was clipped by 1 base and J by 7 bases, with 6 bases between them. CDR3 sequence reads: CASSVTYQPQHF. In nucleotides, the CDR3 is TGTGCCAGCAGCGTAACTTACCAGCCCCAGCATTTT.

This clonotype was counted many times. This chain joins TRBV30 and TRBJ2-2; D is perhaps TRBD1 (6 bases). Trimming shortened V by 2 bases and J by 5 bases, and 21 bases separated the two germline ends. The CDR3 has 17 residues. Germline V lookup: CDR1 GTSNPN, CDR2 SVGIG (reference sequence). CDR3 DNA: TGTGCCTGGAGTAACAGGGAAGCGGATCCTTTTACCGGGGAGCTGTTTTTT. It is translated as CAWSNREADPFTGELFF.

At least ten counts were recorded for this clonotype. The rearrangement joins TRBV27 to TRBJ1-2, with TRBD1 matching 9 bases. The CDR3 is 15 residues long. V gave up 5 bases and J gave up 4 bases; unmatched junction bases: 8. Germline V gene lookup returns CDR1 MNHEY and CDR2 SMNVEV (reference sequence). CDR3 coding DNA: TGTGCCAGCAGTCAAATCTACAGGGGGCCCTATGGCTACACCTTC. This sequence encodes CASSQIYRGPYGYTF.